Listed below are T cell receptor beta chains from one sample, sequenced in a study of blood T cell repertoires in COVID-19. Sequenced by immunoSEQ multiplex PCR; TCRdb stores in-frame clones only, minus some. The sample holds 200,000 to 250,000 clones, around 83% seen once. Sequencing was carried out using peripheral blood. The receptor set was obtained from a woman aged 45-60 years with acute or convalescent COVID-19. Both conserved end residues are part of each CDR3. D genes are given only for firm matches. Not every row has a clone size; where given, it reads once, few, many or a size class.

>TRBJ2-2|NA|TRBV10-3|NA
TGTGCCATCAGTGATAACGCAGGGGTGGGCACCGGGGAGCTGTTTTTT
CAISDNAGVGTGELFF
>TRBJ1-1|NA|TRBV5-4|NA
TGTGCCAGCAGCTTGGCCCCGGTCTCGAACACTGAAGCTTTCTTT
CASSLAPVSNTEAFF
>TRBJ2-7|NA|TRBV9|NA
TGTGCCAGCAGCGAATCAGGGCCCCCCTACGAGCAGTACTTC
CASSESGPPYEQYF
>TRBJ2-3|NA|TRBV3-1/TRBV3-2|TRBD2
TGTGCCAGCAGCCGGTGGACTAGCGGGATCGGGACAGATACGCAGTATTTT
CASSRWTSGIGTDTQYF
>TRBJ1-4|NA|TRBV5-1|NA
TGCGCCAGCAGCTTGGATCCAGGGCGAGGGGGTGAAAAACTGTTTTTT
CASSLDPGRGGEKLFF
>TRBJ2-1|NA|TRBV18|NA
TGTGCCAGCTCCTTTCCGGGATACAATGAGCAGTTCTTC
CASSFPGYNEQFF
>TRBJ2-3|NA|TRBV12-3/TRBV12-4|NA
TGTGCCAGCAGACCTACCACAGGGAATACGCAGTATTTT
CASRPTTGNTQYF
>TRBJ2-5|NA|TRBV9|TRBD2
TGTGCCAGCAGCGTAGGAGGACTAGCGGGGGCCGAAGAGACCCAGTACTTC
CASSVGGLAGAEETQYF
>TRBJ1-5|NA|TRBV2|NA
TGTGCCAGCATCGAGGAGCAGTATAGCAATCAGCCCCAGCATTTT
CASIEEQYSNQPQHF
>TRBJ2-5|NA|TRBV10-3|NA
TGTGCCATCAAAGAGGGAGAGGGATGGGAGACCCAGTACTTC
CAIKEGEGWETQYF
>TRBJ2-1|NA|TRBV7-6|TRBD2
TGTGCCAGCAGCCCTGCCATCCAGCGGGAGCCCGACAATGAGCAGTTCTTC
CASSPAIQREPDNEQFF
>TRBJ2-5|NA|TRBV5-1|TRBD1
TGCGCCAGCAGTTCCCCGGACAGGGTTGAAGAGACCCAGTACTTC
CASSSPDRVEETQYF
>TRBJ2-3|once|TRBV7-2|TRBD2
TGTGCCAGCAGCTTAGTTGTCGGGAGGACAGATACGCAGTATTTT
CASSLVVGRTDTQYF
>TRBJ1-6|NA|TRBV7-8|TRBD1
TGTGCCAGCAGCCTCCGACAGGGGGCGTCTTCACCCCTCCACTTT
CASSLRQGASSPLHF
>TRBJ1-5|NA|TRBV28|NA
TGTGCCAGCACTTTCATTGGGAGGGTAGGTCAGCCCCAGCATTTT
CASTFIGRVGQPQHF
>TRBJ2-2|NA|TRBV28|NA
TGTGCCAGCAGTTCGGTCTACACCGGGGAGCTGTTTTTT
CASSSVYTGELFF
>TRBJ2-3|NA|TRBV6-2/TRBV6-3|NA
TGTGCCAGCAGTTACGGCAGGGCTCGCACAGATACGCAGTATTTT
CASSYGRARTDTQYF
>TRBJ2-3|once|TRBV27|NA
TGTGCCAGCGGGCCCTTCGGCCTCACAGATACGCAGTATTTT
CASGPFGLTDTQYF
>TRBJ1-3|NA|TRBV9|NA
TGTGCCAGCAGCGTCGGCACAGCGGGTGGAAACACCATATATTTT
CASSVGTAGGNTIYF
>TRBJ2-2|NA|TRBV28|TRBD1
TGTGCCAGCAGTACAGGGGGTAGAGGGAGAACCGGGGAGCTGTTTTTT
CASSTGGRGRTGELFF
>TRBJ2-1|NA|TRBV12-3/TRBV12-4|NA
TGTGCCAGCAGTACTAGCCGCCGCGAGCAGTTCTTC
CASSTSRREQFF
>TRBJ2-1|NA|TRBV20-1|TRBD2
TGCAGTGCTAGTGATAGCGGGAGTGGCTATGAGCAGTTCTTC
CSASDSGSGYEQFF
>TRBJ2-2|few|TRBV7-2|TRBD2
TGTGCCAGCAGCGTCCTGGGCGGGGGGAACACCGGGGAGCTGTTTTTT
CASSVLGGGNTGELFF
>TRBJ2-5|NA|TRBV12-3/TRBV12-4|TRBD1
TGTGCCAGCAGCCGGGACAGACAAGAGACCCAGTACTTC
CASSRDRQETQYF
>TRBJ2-1|NA|TRBV4-2|NA
TGTGCCAGCAGCCAAAAAGGACAACTCCGCGAGGATGAGCAGTTCTTC
CASSQKGQLREDEQFF
>TRBJ2-1|NA|TRBV3-1/TRBV3-2|TRBD2
TGTGCCAGCAGCCAAGATAACCTAGCGGGAGGGTCATACAATGAGCAGTTCTTC
CASSQDNLAGGSYNEQFF
>TRBJ2-7|NA|TRBV4-1|NA
TGCGCCAGCAGCCAAGGTCTTCGGGACACGAGCTCCTACGAGCAGTACTTC
CASSQGLRDTSSYEQYF
>TRBJ2-7|once|TRBV5-4|TRBD2
TGTGCCAGCAGCTTGGTTGGCGGGAGTTCGTACGAGCAGTACTTC
CASSLVGGSSYEQYF
>TRBJ2-3|NA|TRBV19|NA
TGTGCCAGTAGATCAGGGGCTAGCACAGATACGCAGTATTTT
CASRSGASTDTQYF
>TRBJ2-7|NA|TRBV2|NA
TGTGCCAGCAGCGGAGGTTCCCAATACTACGAGCAGTACTTC
CASSGGSQYYEQYF
>TRBJ2-1|NA|TRBV6-6|TRBD1
TGTGCCAGCAGGCGACAGGGGATGGATGAGCAGTTCTTC
CASRRQGMDEQFF